This TCR beta chain was observed in a study of blood T cells in healthy people across ages. Overall study findings and caveats: As age increased, TCR beta diversity per million T cells fell in a roughly linear fashion.

Next came a second PCR, run for about 7 to 12 cycles, which used a sample-barcoded 5' primer along with a J-beta primer mix. Each CDR3 protein is one row after TCRdb ran MiXCR on the 5' RACE reads. The sample yields roughly 800,000 distinct CDR3 sequences, 55% to 70% seen once. The CDR3 length is 13 residues. Trimming removed 7 bases from V and 9 bases from J; junction bases left unmatched: 6. As concerns this clonotype: Its antigen is undetermined.

The sequencing input was blood. This TCR was sampled from a man in his thirties or forties in good health. V and J are TRBV12-3 or TRBV12-4 and TRBJ2-2; TRBD2 matches at 9 bases. This CDR3 is CASMGLARRELFF. CDR3 bases: TGTGCCAGCATGGGACTAGCTCGCAGGGAGCTGTTTTTT.